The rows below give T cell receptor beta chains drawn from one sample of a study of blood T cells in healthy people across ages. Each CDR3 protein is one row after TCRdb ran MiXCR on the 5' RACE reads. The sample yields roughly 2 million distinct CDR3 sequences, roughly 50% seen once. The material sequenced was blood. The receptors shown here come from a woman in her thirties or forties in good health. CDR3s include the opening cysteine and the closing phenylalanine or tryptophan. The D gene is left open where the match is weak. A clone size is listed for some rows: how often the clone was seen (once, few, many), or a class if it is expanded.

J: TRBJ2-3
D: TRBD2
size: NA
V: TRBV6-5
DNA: TGTGCCAGCCTAGAGCGGGGGGGCCTTAATACGCAGTATTTT
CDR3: CASLERGGLNTQYF

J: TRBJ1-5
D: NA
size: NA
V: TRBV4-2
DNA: TGTGCCAGCAGCCAGAGACAGGTCCCAGGTCAGCCCCAGCATTTT
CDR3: CASSQRQVPGQPQHF

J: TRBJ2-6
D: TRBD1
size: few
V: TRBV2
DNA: TGTGCCAGCAGGCCTGGACAGGGGATTCTAGCTGGGGCCAACGTCCTGACTTTC
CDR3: CASRPGQGILAGANVLTF

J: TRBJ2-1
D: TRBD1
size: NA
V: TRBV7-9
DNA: TGTGCCAGCAGCCCCCGTAGGGACAGGAACAGCTCCTACAATGAGCAGTTCTTC
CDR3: CASSPRRDRNSSYNEQFF

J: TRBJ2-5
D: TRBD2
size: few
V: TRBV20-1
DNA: TGCAGTGCCCGACTAGCGGAACAACAAGAGACCCAGTACTTC
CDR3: CSARLAEQQETQYF

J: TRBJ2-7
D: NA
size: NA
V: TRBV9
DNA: TGTGCCAGCAGCGTAGTTACAGGGAAGGACGAGCAGTACTTC
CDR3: CASSVVTGKDEQYF

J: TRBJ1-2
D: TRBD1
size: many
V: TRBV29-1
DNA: TGCAGCGTTGGTAGGACAGGGGGCTATGGCTACACCTTC
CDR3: CSVGRTGGYGYTF

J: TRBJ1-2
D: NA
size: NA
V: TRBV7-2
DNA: TGTGCCAGCAGCTTAGCGTTTCGGGTCACCAACTATGGCTACACCTTC
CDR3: CASSLAFRVTNYGYTF

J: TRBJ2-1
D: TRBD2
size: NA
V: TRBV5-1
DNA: TGCGCCAGCAGCTTGTTACCCGGGGGGAATACTTACAATGAGCAGTTCTTC
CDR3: CASSLLPGGNTYNEQFF

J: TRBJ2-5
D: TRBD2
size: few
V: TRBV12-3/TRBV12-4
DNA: TGTGCCAGCACCACTAGCGGGGGGGACGAGACCCAGTACTTC
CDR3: CASTTSGGDETQYF

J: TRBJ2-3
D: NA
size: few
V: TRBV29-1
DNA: TGCAGCGTCAGGGACTCAAACACAGATACGCAGTATTTT
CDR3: CSVRDSNTDTQYF

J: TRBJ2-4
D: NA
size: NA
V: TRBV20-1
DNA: TGCAGTGCGCGGAGTAGTTCTAAAAACATTCAGTACTTC
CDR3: CSARSSSKNIQYF

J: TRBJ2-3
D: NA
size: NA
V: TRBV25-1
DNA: TGTGCCAGCAGTGATCTACAGACCCCTAGCACAGATACGCAGTATTTT
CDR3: CASSDLQTPSTDTQYF

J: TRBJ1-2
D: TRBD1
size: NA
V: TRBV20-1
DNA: TGCAGTGCTGATCCGGACAGGGTCTATGGCTACACCTTC
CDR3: CSADPDRVYGYTF

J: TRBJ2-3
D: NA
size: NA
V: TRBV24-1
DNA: TGTGCCACCAGCCCCCCGGAGGGCCCAGATACGCAGTATTTT
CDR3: CATSPPEGPDTQYF

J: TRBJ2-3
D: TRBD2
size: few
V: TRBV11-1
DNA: TGTGCCAGCAGCTTCACTAGCGGGGACACAGATACGCAGTATTTT
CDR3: CASSFTSGDTDTQYF

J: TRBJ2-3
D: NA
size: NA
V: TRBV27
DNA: TGTGCCAGCAGTGTATGGCAGGAAGATACGCAGTATTTT
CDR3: CASSVWQEDTQYF

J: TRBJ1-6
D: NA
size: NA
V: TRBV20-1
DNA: TGCAGTGCTAGGGACGTTGTTGGGGATAATTCACCCCTCCACTTT
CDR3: CSARDVVGDNSPLHF

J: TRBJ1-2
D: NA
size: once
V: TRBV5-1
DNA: TGCGCCAGCAGCTCGACAGGCCCCTCACCGAGCTACACCTTC
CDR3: CASSSTGPSPSYTF

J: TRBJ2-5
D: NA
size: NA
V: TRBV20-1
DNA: TGCAGTGCTAGTAGGCCTAGGCTCAGGACAGACCAAGAGACCCAGTACTTC
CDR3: CSASRPRLRTDQETQYF

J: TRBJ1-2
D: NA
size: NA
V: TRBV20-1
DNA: TGCAGTGTAAAAGGAAGTAACTATGGCTACACCTTC
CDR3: CSVKGSNYGYTF

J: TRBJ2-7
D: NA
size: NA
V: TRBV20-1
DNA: TGCAGTGCTACGGAGGTGGGCAGGGGTACCAACTACGAGCAGTACTTC
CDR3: CSATEVGRGTNYEQYF

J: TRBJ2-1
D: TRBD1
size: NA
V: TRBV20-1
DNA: TGCAGTCTGTTAGCCCTAGGACAGGGGGTCGGTGAGCAGTTCTTC
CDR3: CSLLALGQGVGEQFF

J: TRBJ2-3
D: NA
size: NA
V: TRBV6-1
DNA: TGTGCCAGCAGTCCGAACTACCAAGTCATCAGGGGGGCCCGCACAGATACGCAGTATTTT
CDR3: CASSPNYQVIRGARTDTQYF